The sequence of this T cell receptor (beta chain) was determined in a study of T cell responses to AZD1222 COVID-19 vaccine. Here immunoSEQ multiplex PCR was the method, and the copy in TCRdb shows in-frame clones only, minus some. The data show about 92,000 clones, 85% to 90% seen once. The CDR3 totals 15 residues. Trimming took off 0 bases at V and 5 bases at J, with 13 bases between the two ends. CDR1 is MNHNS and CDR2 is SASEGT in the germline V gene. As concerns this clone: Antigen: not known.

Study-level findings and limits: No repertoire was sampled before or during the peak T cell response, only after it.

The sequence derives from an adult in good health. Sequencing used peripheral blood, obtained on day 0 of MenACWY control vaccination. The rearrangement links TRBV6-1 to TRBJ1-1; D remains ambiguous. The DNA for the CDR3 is TGTGCCAGCAGTGAAGCGCTTCAATCTGATACTGAAGCTTTCTTT. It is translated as CASSEALQSDTEAFF.